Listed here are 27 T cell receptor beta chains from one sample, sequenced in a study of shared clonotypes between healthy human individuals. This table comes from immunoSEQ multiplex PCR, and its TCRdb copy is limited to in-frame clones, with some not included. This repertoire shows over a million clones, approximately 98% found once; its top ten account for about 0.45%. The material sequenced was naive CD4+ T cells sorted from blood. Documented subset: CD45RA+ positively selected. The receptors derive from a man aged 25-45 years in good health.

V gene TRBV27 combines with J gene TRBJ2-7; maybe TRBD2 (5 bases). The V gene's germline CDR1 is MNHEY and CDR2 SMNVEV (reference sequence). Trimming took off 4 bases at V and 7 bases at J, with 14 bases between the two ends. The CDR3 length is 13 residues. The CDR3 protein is CASSYGNEGEQYF. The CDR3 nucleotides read TGTGCCAGCAGTTACGGGAACGAGGGTGAGCAGTACTTC.

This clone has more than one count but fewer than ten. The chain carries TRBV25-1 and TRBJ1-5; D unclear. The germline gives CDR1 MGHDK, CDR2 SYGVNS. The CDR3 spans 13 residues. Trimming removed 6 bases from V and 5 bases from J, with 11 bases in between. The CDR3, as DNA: TGTGCCAGCAGCCCCGCCGGGGATCAGCCCCAGCATTTT. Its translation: CASSPAGDQPQHF.

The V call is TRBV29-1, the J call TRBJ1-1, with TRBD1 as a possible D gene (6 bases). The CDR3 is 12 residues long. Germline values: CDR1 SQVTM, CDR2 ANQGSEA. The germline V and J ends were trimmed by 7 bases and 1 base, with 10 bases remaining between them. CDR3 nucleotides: TGCAGCGCCCAGGGACAGAACACTGAAGCTTTCTTT. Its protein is CSAQGQNTEAFF.

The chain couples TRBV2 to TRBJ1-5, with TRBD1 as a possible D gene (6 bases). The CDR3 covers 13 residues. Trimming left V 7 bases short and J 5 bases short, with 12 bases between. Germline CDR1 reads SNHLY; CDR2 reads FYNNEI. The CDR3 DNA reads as TGTGCCAGCAAACCAGGGGTTTATCAGCCCCAGCATTTT. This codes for CASKPGVYQPQHF.

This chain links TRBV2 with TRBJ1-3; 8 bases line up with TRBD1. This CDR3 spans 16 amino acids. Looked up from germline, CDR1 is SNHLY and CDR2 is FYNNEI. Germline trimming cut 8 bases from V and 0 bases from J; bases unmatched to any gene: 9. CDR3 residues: CASAPGTGLSGNTIYF. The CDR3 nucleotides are TGTGCCAGCGCACCCGGGACAGGCCTCTCTGGAAACACCATATATTTT.

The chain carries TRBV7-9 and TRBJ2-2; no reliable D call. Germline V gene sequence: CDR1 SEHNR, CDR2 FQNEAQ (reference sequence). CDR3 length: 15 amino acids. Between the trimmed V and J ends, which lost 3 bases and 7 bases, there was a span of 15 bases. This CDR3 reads CASSLRRLKGGELFF. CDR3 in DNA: TGTGCCAGCAGCTTGCGGCGGCTTAAAGGCGGGGAGCTGTTTTTT.

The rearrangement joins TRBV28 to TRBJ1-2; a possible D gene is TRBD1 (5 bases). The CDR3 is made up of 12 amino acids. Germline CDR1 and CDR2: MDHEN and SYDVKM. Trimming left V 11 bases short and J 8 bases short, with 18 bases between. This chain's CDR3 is CAATRAGHGYTF. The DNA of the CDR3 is TGTGCCGCCACCCGGGCAGGGCACGGCTACACCTTC.

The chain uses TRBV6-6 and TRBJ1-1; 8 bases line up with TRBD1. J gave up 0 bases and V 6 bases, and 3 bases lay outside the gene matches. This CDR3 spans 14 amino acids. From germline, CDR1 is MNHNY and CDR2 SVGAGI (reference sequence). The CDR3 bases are TGTGCCAGCAGACCAGGGGGCATGAACACTGAAGCTTTCTTT. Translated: CASRPGGMNTEAFF.

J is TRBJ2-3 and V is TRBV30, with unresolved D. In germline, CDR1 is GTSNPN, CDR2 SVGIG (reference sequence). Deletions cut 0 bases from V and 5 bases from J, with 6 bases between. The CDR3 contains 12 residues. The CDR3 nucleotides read TGTGCCTGGAGTGTAGGCAGAGATACGCAGTATTTT. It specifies CAWSVGRDTQYF.

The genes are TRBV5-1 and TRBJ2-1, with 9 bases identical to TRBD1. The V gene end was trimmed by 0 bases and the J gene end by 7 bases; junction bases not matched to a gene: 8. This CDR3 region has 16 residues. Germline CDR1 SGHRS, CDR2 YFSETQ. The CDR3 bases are TGCGCCAGCAGCTTGGGCGCGGGACAGGGCAAAAATGAGCAGTTCTTC. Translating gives CASSLGAGQGKNEQFF.

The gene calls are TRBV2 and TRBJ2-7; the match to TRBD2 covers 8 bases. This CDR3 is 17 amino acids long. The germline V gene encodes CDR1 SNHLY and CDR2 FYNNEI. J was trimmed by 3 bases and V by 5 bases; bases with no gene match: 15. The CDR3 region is CASSSGVSLAGVYEQYF. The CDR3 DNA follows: TGTGCCAGCAGTTCCGGAGTGAGCCTAGCGGGCGTCTACGAGCAGTACTTC.

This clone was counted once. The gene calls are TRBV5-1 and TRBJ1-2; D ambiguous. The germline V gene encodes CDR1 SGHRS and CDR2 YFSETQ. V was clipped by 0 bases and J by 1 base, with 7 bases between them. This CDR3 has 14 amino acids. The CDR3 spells CASSLDYSNYGYTF. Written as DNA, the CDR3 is TGCGCCAGCAGCTTGGATTACAGTAACTATGGCTACACCTTC.

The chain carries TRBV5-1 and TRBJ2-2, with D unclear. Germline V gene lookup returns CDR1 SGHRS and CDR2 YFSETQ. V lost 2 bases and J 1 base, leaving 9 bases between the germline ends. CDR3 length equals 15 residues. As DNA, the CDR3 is TGCGCCAGCAGCTTAAATCCCCAGAACACCGGGGAGCTGTTTTTT. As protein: CASSLNPQNTGELFF.

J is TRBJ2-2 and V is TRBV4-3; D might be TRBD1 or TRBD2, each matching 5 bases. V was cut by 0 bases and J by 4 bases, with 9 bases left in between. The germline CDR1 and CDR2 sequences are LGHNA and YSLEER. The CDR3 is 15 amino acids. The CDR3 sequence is CASSQDPGTTGELFF. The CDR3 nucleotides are TGCGCCAGCAGCCAAGATCCAGGGACCACCGGGGAGCTGTTTTTT.

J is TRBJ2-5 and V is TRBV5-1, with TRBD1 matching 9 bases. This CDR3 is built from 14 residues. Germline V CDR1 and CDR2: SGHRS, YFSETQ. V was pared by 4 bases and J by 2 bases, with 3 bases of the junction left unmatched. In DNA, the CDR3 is TGCGCCAGCAGCATACAGGGGGCTCAAGAGACCCAGTACTTC. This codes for CASSIQGAQETQYF.

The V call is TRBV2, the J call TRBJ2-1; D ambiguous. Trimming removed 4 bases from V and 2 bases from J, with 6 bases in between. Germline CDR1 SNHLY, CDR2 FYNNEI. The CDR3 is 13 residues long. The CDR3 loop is CASSGQTYNEQFF. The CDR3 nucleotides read TGTGCCAGCAGTGGCCAAACCTACAATGAGCAGTTCTTC.

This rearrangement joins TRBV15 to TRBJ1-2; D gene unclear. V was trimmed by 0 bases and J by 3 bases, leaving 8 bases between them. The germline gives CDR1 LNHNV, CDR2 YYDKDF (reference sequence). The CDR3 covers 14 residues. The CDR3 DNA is TGTGCCACCAGCAGAGATCCGGCAGACTATGGCTACACCTTC. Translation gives CATSRDPADYGYTF.

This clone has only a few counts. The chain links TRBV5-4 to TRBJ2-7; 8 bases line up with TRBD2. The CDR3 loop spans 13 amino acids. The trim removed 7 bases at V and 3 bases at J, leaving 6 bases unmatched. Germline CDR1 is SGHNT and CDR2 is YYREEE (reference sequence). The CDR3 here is CASSGLAGYEQYF. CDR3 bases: TGTGCCAGCTCCGGACTAGCAGGCTACGAGCAGTACTTC.

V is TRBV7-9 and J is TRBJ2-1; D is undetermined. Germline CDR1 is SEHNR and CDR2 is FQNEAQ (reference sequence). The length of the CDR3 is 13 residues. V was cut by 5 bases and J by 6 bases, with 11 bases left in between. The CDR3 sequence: CASSTLALNEQFF. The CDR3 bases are TGTGCCAGCAGCACCCTTGCCCTCAATGAGCAGTTCTTC.

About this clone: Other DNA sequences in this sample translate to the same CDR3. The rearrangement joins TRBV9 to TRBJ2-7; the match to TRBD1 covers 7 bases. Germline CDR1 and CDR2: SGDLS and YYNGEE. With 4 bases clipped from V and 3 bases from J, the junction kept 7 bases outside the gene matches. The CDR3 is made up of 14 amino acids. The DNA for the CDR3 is TGTGCCAGCAGCCCAACGGGACAGAACTACGAGCAGTACTTC. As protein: CASSPTGQNYEQYF.

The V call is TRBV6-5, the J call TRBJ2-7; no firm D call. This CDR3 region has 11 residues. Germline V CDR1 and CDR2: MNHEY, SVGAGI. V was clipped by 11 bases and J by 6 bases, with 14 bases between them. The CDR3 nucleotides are TGTGCCGGCCCTTCGCCCTGCGAGCAGTACTTC. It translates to CAGPSPCEQYF.

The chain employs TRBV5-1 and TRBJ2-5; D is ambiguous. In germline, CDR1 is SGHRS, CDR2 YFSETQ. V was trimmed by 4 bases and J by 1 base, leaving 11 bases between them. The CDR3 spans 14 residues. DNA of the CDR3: TGCGCCAGCAGCCCCCTCCCAGTCCAAGAGACCCAGTACTTC. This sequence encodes CASSPLPVQETQYF. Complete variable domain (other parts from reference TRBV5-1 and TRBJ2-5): KAGVTQTPRYLIKTRGQQVTLSCSPISGHRSVSWYQQTPGQGLQFLFEYFSETQRNKGNFPGRFSGRQFSNSRSEMNVSTLELGDSALYLCASSPLPVQETQYFGPGTRLLVL.

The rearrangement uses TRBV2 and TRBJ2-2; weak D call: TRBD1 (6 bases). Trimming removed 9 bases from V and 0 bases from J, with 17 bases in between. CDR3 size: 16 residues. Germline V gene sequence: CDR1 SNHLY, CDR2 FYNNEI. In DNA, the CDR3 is TGTGCCAGTCCCGCCCAGGGGCCCGCGAACACCGGGGAGCTGTTTTTT. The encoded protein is CASPAQGPANTGELFF.

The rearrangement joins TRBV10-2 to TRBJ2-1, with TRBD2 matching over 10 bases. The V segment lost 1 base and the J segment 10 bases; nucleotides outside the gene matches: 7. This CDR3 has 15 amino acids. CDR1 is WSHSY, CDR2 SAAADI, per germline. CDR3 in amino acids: CASSEFPSGRGEQFF. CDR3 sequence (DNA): TGCGCCAGCAGTGAGTTTCCTAGCGGGAGAGGCGAGCAGTTCTTC.

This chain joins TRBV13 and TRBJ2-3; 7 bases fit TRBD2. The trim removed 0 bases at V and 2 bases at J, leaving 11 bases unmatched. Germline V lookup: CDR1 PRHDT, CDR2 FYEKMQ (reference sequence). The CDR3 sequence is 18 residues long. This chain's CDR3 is CASSLGFNIGRNTDTQYF. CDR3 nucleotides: TGTGCCAGCAGCTTAGGCTTTAATATCGGGAGGAACACAGATACGCAGTATTTT. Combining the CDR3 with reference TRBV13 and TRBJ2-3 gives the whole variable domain AAGVIQSPRHLIKEKRETATLKCYPIPRHDTVYWYQQGPGQDPQFLISFYEKMQSDKGSIPDRFSAQQFSDYHSELNMSSLELGDSALYFCASSLGFNIGRNTDTQYFGPGTRLTVL.

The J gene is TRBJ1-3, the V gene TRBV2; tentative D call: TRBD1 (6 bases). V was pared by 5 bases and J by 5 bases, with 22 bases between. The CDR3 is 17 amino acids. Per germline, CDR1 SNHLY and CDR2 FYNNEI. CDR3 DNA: TGTGCCAGCAGTCGAGACCATATCGGAGGACAGAGAAACACCATATATTTT. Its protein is CASSRDHIGGQRNTIYF.

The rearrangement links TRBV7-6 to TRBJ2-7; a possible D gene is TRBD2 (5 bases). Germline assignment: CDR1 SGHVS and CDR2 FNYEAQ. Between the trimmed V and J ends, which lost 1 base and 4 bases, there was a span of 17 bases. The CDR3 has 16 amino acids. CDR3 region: CASSLVEVKGPYEQYF. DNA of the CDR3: TGTGCCAGCAGCTTAGTGGAGGTCAAGGGTCCGTACGAGCAGTACTTC.